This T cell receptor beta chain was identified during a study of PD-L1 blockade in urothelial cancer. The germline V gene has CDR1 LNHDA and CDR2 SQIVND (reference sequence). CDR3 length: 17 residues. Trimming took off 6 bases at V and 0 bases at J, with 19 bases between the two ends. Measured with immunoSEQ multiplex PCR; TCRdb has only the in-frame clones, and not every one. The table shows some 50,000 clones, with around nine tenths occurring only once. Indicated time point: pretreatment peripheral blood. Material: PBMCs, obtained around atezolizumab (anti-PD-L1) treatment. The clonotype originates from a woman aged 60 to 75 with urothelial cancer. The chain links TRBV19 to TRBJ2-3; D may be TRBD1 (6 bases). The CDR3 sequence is CASSRKGVPASTDTQYF. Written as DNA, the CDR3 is TGTGCCAGTAGCAGAAAGGGGGTCCCTGCTAGCACAGATACGCAGTATTTT.